Below, one T cell receptor (beta chain) is given with its context. Its antigen is unidentified. Participants living with HIV all received treatment in the United States. Cryopreserved PBMC samples of roughly 0.95-11 million cells were used for DNA extraction. This sample is drawn from a study of long-term antiretroviral therapy in people with HIV. About the study: The earliest specimens came about a decade ahead of the 2015 immediate-ART recommendation.

The CDR3 is made up of 16 amino acids. The germline CDR1 and CDR2 sequences are KGHSH and LQKENI. The junction had 6 bases not matched to a gene; V was cut back by 3 bases and J by 1 base. Researchers report immunoSEQ v3.0 was run at survey level. Sequenced by immunoSEQ multiplex PCR; TCRdb stores in-frame clones only, minus some. The table lists 25,000 to 35,000 clones, approximately 89% of them singletons, with about 4.4% in the top ten. Findings and caveats of the study: It was observed that HIV repertoires exhibited narrower CDR3 length ranges than controls.

The TCR comes from a man aged 18 to 30 with HIV. The starting material was unsorted PBMCs, obtained 3.1 years after starting antiretroviral therapy. The gene calls are TRBV18 and TRBJ2-5; 9 bases are a match to TRBD2. CDR3 sequence (DNA): TGTGCCAGCTCACCGGGGCTAGCGGGAATCCAAGAGACCCAGTACTTC. Translated: CASSPGLAGIQETQYF.